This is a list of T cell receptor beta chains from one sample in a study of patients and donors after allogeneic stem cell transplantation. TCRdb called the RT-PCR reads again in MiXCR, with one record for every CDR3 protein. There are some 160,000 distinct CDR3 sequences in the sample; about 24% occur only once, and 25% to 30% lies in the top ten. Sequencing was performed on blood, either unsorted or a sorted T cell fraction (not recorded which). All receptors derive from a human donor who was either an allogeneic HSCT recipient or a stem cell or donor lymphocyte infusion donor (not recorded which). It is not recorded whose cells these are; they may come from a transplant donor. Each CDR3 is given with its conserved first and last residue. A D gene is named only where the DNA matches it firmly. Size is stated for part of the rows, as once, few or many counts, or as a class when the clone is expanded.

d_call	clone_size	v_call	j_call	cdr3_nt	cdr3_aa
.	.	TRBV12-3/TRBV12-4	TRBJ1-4	TGTGCCAGCACCGACGGAAGAAGAGAATCGAAACTGTTTTTT	CASTDGRRESKLFF
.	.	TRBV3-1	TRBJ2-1	TGTGCCAGCAGCCAAGCCTCGGGTGAGCAGTTCTTC	CASSQASGEQFF
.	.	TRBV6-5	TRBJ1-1	TGTGCCAGCACCCCCAGGCGGGATAACACTGAAGCTTTCTTT	CASTPRRDNTEAFF
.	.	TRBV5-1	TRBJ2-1	TGCGCCAGCAGAAACGGCTACAATGAGCAGTTCTTC	CASRNGYNEQFF
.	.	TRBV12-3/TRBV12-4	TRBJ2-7	TGTGCCAGCAGTTTTACAGGGACCTACGAGCAGTACTTC	CASSFTGTYEQYF
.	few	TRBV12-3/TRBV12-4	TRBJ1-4	TGTGCCAGCAGTTTCGTTATCGATCACGCTACAGAAAAAAATGAAAAACTGTTTTTT	CASSFVIDHATEKNEKLFF
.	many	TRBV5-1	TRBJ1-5	TGCGCCAGCAGCTGGACGGGGTCTGACAATCAGCCCCAGCATTTT	CASSWTGSDNQPQHF
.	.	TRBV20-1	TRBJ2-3	TGCAGTGCTGTAGTAAGACAAACAGATACGCAGTATTTT	CSAVVRQTDTQYF
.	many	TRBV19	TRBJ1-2	TGTGCCAGTAGTGCTGGGCTCTATGGCTACACCTTC	CASSAGLYGYTF
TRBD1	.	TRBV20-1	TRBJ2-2	TGCAGTGCTAGAGATACCGGGACAGGGAAGTTGGCCGGGGAGCTGTTTTTT	CSARDTGTGKLAGELFF
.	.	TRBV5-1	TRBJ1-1	TGCGCCAGCAGCTCGGAGGGGTTGAACACTGAAGCTTTCTTT	CASSSEGLNTEAFF
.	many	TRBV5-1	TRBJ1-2	TGCGCCAGCAGCTTGGACACAGCATCCTATGGCTACACCTTC	CASSLDTASYGYTF
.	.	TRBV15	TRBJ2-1	TGTGCCACCAGCAGAAGTGATTCGGTCAGGGCCGGTGGGCAGTTCTTC	CATSRSDSVRAGGQFF
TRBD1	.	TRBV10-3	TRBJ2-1	TGTGCCATCAGCTCGGACAGGAGCTCCTACAATGAGCAGTTCTTC	CAISSDRSSYNEQFF
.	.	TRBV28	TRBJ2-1	TGTGCCAGCAGTCCAGGGCGCCGGGAGCACTGGTACAATGAGCAGTTCTTC	CASSPGRREHWYNEQFF
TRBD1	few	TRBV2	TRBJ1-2	TGTGCCAGCACGGGACAGGGACTTGATGGCTACACCTTC	CASTGQGLDGYTF
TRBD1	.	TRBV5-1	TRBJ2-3	TGCGCCAGCAGCGAAAGACAGGGGGCTGCAGATACGCAGTATTTT	CASSERQGAADTQYF
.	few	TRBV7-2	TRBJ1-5	TGTGCCAGCAGCCAAGAGCTGGGGAGACGCAATCAGCCCCAGCATTTT	CASSQELGRRNQPQHF
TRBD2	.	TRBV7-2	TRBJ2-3	TGTGCCAGCAGCTCCCTAGCGGCAACTCGCACAGATACGCAGTATTTT	CASSSLAATRTDTQYF
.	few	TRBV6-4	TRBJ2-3	TGTGCCGGCGAAACAGATACGCAGTATTTT	CAGETDTQYF
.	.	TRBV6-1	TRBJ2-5	TGTGCCAGCAGTGAGCTCGACACTCAAGAGACCCAGTACTTC	CASSELDTQETQYF
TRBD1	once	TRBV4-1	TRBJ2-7	TGCGCCAGCAGCCAATTGGGTGGGGCCCAGGGGGACGAGCAGTACTTC	CASSQLGGAQGDEQYF
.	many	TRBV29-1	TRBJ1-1	TGCAGCGTTGAGCATTGGTTGGCCATCGGCTCTGAAGCTTTCTTT	CSVEHWLAIGSEAFF
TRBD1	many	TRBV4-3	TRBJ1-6	TGCGCCAGCAGCCCCGCGGACAGGGATAATTCACCCCTCCACTTT	CASSPADRDNSPLHF
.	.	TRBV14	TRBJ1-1	TGTGCCAGCAGCCATATGGGGGCGGGTGCTTTCTTT	CASSHMGAGAFF
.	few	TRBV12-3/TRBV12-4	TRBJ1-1	TGTGCCAGCAGTTTAGGGACACCCGAAGCTTTCTTT	CASSLGTPEAFF
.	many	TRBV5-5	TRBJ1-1	TGTGCCAGCAGCTTACTCTCCGGGACTGTGAACACTGAAGCTTTCTTT	CASSLLSGTVNTEAFF
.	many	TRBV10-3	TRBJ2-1	TGTGCCATCAGTGTGGTGGGTTACAATGAGCAGTTCTTC	CAISVVGYNEQFF
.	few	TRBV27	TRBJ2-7	TGTGCCAGCAGTCCTCAGACTAAGAACTACGAGCAGTACTTC	CASSPQTKNYEQYF
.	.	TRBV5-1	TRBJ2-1	TGCGCCAGCAGCTTGCTCGAGTCCTACAATGAGCAGTTCTTC	CASSLLESYNEQFF
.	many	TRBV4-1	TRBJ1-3	TGCGCCAGCAGCCCCGAAGCGGACCCACGAAACACCATATATTTT	CASSPEADPRNTIYF
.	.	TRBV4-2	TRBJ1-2	TGTGCCAGCAGCCAAGTATCCGGGGGGCGGGATGGCTACACCTTC	CASSQVSGGRDGYTF
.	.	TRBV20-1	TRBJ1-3	TGCAGTGCTAGAGAACCTGGGACCGAGTTCTCTGGAAACACCATATATTTT	CSAREPGTEFSGNTIYF
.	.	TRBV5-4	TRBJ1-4	TGTGCCAGCAGCTTTTGGGACGATAATGAAAAACTGTTTTTT	CASSFWDDNEKLFF
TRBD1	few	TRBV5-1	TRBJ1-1	TGCGCCAGCAGCATCACGACAGGGAGTTACACTGAAGCTTTCTTT	CASSITTGSYTEAFF
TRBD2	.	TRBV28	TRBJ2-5	TGTGCCAGCAGTTTATTCGCTAGCGGGACCCAAGAGACCCAGTACTTC	CASSLFASGTQETQYF
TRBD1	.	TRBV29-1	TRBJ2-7	TGCAGCGTGTGGGACAGTCCCTACGAGCAGTACTTC	CSVWDSPYEQYF
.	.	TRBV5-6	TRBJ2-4	TGTGCCAGCAGCTTGGACGGATTTATTCAGTACTTC	CASSLDGFIQYF
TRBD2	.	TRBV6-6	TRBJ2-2	TGTGCCAGCAGTAGAACTAGCGGAAACACCGGGGAGCTGTTTTTT	CASSRTSGNTGELFF
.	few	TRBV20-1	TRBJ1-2	TGCAGTGCTAGAGATAGAAGGTCCCGGTTGTATGGCTACACCTTC	CSARDRRSRLYGYTF
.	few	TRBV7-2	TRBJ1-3	TGTGCCAGCAGCTTTCGTAGCTCTGGAAACACCATATATTTT	CASSFRSSGNTIYF
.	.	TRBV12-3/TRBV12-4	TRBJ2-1	TGTGCCAGCAGTTTAGGCCGGGCGACAAGACACAATGAGCAGTTCTTC	CASSLGRATRHNEQFF
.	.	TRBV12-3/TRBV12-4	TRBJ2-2	TGTGCCAGCAGTCTTGTGGGATATGGCGCGGGCACCGGGGAGCTGTTTTTT	CASSLVGYGAGTGELFF
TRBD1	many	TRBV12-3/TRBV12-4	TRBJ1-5	TGTGCCAGCAGTCCAAGACCGGGACAGGGGGCTCAGCCCCAGCATTTT	CASSPRPGQGAQPQHF
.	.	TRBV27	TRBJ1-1	TGTGCCAGCAGTTTAATAATGAACACTGAAGCTTTCTTT	CASSLIMNTEAFF
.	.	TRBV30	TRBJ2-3	TGTGCCTGGAGTCCGGCGGGGACAGATACGCAGTATTTT	CAWSPAGTDTQYF
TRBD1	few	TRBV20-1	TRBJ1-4	TGCAGTGCTAGAACTAAACAGGGGTTCGAAAAACTGTTTTTT	CSARTKQGFEKLFF
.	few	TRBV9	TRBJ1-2	TGTGCCAGCAGCGTAGTGGGACACTGGGGCTATGGCTACACCTTC	CASSVVGHWGYGYTF